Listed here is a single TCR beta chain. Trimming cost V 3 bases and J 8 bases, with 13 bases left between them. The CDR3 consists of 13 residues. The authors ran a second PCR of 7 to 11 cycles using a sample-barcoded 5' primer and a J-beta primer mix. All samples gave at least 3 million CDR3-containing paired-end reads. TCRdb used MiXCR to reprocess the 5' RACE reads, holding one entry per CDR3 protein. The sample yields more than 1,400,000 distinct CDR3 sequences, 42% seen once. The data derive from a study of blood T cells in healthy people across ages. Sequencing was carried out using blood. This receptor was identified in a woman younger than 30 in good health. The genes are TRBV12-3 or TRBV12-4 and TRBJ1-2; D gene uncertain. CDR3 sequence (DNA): TGTGCCAGCAGTTTTAGCGGGTCGGGCGGCTACACCTTC. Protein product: CASSFSGSGGYTF.